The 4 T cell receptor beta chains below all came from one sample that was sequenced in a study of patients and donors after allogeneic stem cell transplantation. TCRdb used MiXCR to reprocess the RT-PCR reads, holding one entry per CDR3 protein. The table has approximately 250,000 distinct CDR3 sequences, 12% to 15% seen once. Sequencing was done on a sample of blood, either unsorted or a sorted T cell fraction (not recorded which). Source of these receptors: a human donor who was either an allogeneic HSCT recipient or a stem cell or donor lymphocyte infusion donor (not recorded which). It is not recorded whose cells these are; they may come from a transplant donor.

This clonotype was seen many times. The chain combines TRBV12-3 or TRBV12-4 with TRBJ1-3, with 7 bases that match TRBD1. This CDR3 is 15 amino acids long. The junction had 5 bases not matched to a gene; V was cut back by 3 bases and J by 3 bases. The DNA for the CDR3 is TGTGCCAGCAGTTTTAGGGGGCTTTATGGAAACACCATATATTTT. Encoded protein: CASSFRGLYGNTIYF.

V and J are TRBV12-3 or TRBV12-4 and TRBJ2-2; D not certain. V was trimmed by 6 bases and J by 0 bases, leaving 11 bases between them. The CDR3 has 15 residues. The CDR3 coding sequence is TGTGCCAGCAGCCCCTCGAGACCGAACACCGGGGAGCTGTTTTTT. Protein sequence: CASSPSRPNTGELFF.

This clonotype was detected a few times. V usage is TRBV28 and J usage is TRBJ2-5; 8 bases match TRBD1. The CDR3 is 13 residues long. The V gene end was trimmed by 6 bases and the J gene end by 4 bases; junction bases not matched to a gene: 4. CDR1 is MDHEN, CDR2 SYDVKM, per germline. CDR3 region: CASSPQGAETQYF. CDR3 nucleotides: TGTGCCAGCAGCCCGCAGGGGGCAGAGACCCAGTACTTC.

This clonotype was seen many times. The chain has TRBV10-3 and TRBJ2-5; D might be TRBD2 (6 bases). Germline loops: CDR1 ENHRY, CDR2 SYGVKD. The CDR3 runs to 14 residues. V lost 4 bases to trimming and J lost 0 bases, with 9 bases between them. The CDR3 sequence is CAISGQRDQETQYF. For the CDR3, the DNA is TGTGCCATCAGTGGACAGCGGGACCAAGAGACCCAGTACTTC.